This TCR beta chain was obtained from a study of shared clonotypes between healthy human individuals. Study results and limitations: In contrast to clonotypes shared by all four donors, non-shared clonotypes had lower generation probabilities. Large sequencing depth failed to make sorted-subset sequencing complete, rarefaction showed. Memory subsets generally showed smaller estimated richness than naive subsets did.

The data were produced by immunoSEQ multiplex PCR, yet TCRdb's version contains in-frame clones alone and is incomplete. The sample has millions of clones, 85% to 95% seen once. Comments on this clone: As yet, its antigen is unknown.

The specimen sequenced was naive CD4+ T cells sorted from blood. Subset specified: CD45RA+ positively selected. The clonotype was recovered from a man aged 18 to 29 in good health.

The CDR3 loop is CASSLSWGSLDQTTQYF. For the CDR3, the DNA is TGTGCCAGCAGCTTATCTTGGGGTAGCTTGGACCAAACGACGCAGTATTTT. V and J are TRBV11-3 and TRBJ2-3; D remains unclear. Germline CDR1 reads SGHNT; CDR2 reads YENEEA. CDR3 length equals 17 residues. V gave up 2 bases and J gave up 9 bases, with 24 bases separating them.